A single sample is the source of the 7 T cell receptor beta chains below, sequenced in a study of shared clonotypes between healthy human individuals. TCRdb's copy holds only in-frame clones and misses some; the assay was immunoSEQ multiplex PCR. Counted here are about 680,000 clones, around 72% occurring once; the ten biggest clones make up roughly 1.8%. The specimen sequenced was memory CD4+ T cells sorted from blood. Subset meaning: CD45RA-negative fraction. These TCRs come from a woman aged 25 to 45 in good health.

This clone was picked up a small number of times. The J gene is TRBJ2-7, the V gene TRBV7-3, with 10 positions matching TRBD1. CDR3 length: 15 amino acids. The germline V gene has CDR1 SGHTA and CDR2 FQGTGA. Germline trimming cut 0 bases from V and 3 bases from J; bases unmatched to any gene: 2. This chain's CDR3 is CASSLTGTGDYEQYF. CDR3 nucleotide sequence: TGTGCCAGCAGCTTAACGGGGACAGGGGACTACGAGCAGTACTTC.

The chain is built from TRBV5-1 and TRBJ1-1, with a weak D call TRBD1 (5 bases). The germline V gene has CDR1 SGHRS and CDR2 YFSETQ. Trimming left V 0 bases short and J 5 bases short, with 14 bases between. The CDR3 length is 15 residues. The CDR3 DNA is TGCGCCAGCAGCTTGGAGGGAGGGGAGGTTACTGAAGCTTTCTTT. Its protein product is CASSLEGGEVTEAFF.

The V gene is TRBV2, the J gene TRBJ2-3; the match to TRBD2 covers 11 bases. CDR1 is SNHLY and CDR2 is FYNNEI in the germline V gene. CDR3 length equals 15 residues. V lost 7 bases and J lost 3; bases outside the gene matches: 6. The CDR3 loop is CASTRLAGRTDTQYF. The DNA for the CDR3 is TGTGCCAGCACCCGACTAGCGGGAAGGACAGATACGCAGTATTTT.

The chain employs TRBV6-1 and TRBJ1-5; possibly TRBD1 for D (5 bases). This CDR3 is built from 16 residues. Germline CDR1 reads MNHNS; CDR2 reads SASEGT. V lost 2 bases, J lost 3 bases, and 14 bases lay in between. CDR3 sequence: CASSEPIKGTNQPQHF. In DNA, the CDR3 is TGTGCCAGCAGTGAACCAATTAAGGGGACCAATCAGCCCCAGCATTTT.

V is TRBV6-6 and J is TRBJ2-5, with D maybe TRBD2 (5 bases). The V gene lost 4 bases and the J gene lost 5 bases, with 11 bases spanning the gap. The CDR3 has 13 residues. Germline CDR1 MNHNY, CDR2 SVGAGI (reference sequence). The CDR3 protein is CASSSIPGETQYF. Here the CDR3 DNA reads TGTGCCAGCAGTTCGATTCCGGGGGAGACCCAGTACTTC.

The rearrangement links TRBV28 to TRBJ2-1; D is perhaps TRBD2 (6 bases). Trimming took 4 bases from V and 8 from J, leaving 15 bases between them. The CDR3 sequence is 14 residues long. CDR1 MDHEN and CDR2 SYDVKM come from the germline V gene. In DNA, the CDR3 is TGTGCCAGCAGTTACCAGACTAGGTGGTATGAGCAGTTCTTC. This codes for CASSYQTRWYEQFF.

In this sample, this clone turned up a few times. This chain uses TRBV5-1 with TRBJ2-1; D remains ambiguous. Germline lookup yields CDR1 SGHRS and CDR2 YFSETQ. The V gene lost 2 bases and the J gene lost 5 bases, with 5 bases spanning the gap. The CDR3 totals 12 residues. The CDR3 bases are TGCGCCAGCAGCTTCGTGGACAATGAGCAGTTCTTC. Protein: CASSFVDNEQFF.